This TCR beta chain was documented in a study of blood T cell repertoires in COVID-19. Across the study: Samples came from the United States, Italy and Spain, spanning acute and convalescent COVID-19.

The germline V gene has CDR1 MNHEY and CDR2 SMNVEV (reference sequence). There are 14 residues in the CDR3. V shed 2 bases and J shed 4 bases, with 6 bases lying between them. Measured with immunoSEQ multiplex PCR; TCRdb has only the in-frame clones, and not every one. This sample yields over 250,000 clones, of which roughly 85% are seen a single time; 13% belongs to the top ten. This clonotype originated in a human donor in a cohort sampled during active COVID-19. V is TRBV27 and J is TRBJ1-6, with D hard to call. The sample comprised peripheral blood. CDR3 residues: CASSLAQYNSPLHF. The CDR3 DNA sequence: TGTGCCAGCAGTTTAGCCCAGTATAATTCACCCCTCCACTTT.